This is a list of T cell receptor beta chains from one sample in a study of cytomegalovirus exposure and HLA in healthy donors. Clones were sequenced by immunoSEQ multiplex PCR, and TCRdb holds only the in-frame ones, with some missing. The sample has approximately 150,000 clones, over 75% seen once. Specimen: PBMCs. The receptors derive from a woman aged 25 to 45 in good health and CMV-seronegative. Each CDR3 is given with its conserved first and last residue.

V	J	CDR3
TRBV7-9	TRBJ2-7	CASSLEGGTTYEQYF
TRBV5-1	TRBJ1-2	CASSADVNYGYTF
TRBV7-3	TRBJ1-5	CASSIQGNSNQPQHF
TRBV27	TRBJ1-2	CASKKGFGYTF
TRBV5-1	TRBJ1-1	CASSFRDRNTEAFF
TRBV11-1	TRBJ2-5	CASSLTGEETQYF
TRBV7-8	TRBJ1-2	CASSLTDTYGYTF
TRBV7-2	TRBJ2-7	CASSLYVAWSSYEQYF
TRBV5-6	TRBJ1-2	CASSLDRGHGYTF
TRBV7-9	TRBJ2-3	CASSLGQYTDTQYF
TRBV4-3	TRBJ1-5	CASSQDGQGSQPQHF
TRBV6-5	TRBJ1-5	CASSLRGNSNQPQHF
TRBV5-6	TRBJ1-5	CASSLELGAPQHF
TRBV29-1	TRBJ1-2	CSALAGVDYYGYTF
TRBV13	TRBJ2-1	CASSWRSRNEQFF
TRBV10-3	TRBJ2-3	CAISESLGAPSTDTQYF
TRBV5-1	TRBJ2-5	CASSPEGRETQYF
TRBV21-1	TRBJ1-1	CASSNWGDRANTEAFF
TRBV9	TRBJ1-5	CASSVQGHSNQPQHF
TRBV7-2	TRBJ2-1	CASSLAGSGSSYNEQFF
TRBV6-1	TRBJ1-1	CASSERGLQREAFF
TRBV9	TRBJ2-7	CASSVGTGSREQYF